Each of the 31 T cell receptor beta chains below was sequenced from the same sample in a study of neurological immune-mediated disorders. One entry per CDR3 protein results from TCRdb running MiXCR on the 5' RACE reads. The profile shows tens of thousands of distinct CDR3 sequences, about 4.1% of them singletons. Input material: PBMCs. Receptors were obtained from a man aged 55 to 69 with multiple sclerosis.

This clonotype has at least ten counts. J is TRBJ2-5 and V is TRBV6-6; D is undetermined. The CDR3 covers 15 residues. V was shortened by 6 bases and J by 4 bases, with 18 bases between the two germline ends. Germline CDR1 reads MNHNY; CDR2 reads SVGAGI (reference sequence). This chain's CDR3 is CASSPGVTVLETQYF. In DNA, the CDR3 is TGTGCCAGCAGCCCTGGAGTGACCGTATTAGAGACCCAGTACTTC.

The rearrangement joins TRBV5-1 to TRBJ1-2, with 8 bases that match TRBD1. V gave up 4 bases and J gave up 3 bases; unmatched junction bases: 8. This CDR3 is built from 15 residues. CDR1 and CDR2 (germline): SGHRS, YFSETQ. The CDR3 is CASSPVPGQDYGYTF. The CDR3 nucleotides are TGCGCCAGCAGCCCAGTACCGGGACAGGACTATGGCTACACCTTC.

Only a few counts were recorded for this clonotype. Relative to the germline gene, one junction end is altered; a read error may explain this. V is TRBV7-6 and J is TRBJ1-6; 7 bases line up with TRBD1. Per germline, CDR1 SGHVS and CDR2 FNYEAQ. This CDR3 spans 16 amino acids. The CDR3: CASSPETGLSNSPLNF. DNA for the CDR3: TGTGCCAGCAGCCCGGAGACAGGGCTGTCGAATTCACCCCTAAACTTT.

At least ten counts were recorded for this clonotype. The J gene is TRBJ2-3, the V gene TRBV5-1; 7 nucleotides line up with TRBD2. The CDR3 is 15 amino acids. Looked up from germline, CDR1 is SGHRS and CDR2 is YFSETQ. Losses at the gene ends were 1 base for V and 5 bases for J; bases not matched to a gene: 7. CDR3: CASSLNGRNIDTQYF. The CDR3, as DNA: TGCGCCAGCAGCTTGAACGGGAGGAATATAGATACGCAGTATTTT.

This clonotype has a count of ten or more. The V call is TRBV18, the J call TRBJ2-7; D uncertain. V was pared by 5 bases and J by 4 bases, with 6 bases between. There are 11 residues in the CDR3. Germline V gene sequence: CDR1 KGHSH, CDR2 LQKENI. Here the CDR3 reads CASSKDYEQYF. The CDR3 DNA sequence: TGTGCCAGCTCAAAAGATTACGAGCAGTACTTC.

This clonotype appeared many times. The chain has TRBV5-4 and TRBJ2-3; D is uncertain. Trimming shortened V by 7 bases and J by 0 bases, and 9 bases separated the two germline ends. The CDR3 is made up of 13 amino acids. The germline gives CDR1 SGHNT, CDR2 YYREEE (reference sequence). CDR3 DNA: TGTGCCAGCCGGGCCCAAAGCACAGATACGCAGTATTTT. This encodes CASRAQSTDTQYF.

Points on this clonotype: A read error may be the cause here, since a much bigger clone is one base away. The chain carries TRBV29-1 and TRBJ2-7; perhaps D is TRBD1 or TRBD2 (6 bases each). CDR1 and CDR2 (germline): SQVTM, ANQGSEA. The CDR3 covers 13 residues. The CDR3 DNA reads as TGCAGCGTTGTCCCTTGGGGGGCGGGCGAGAAGTACTTC. Translation: CSVVPWGAGEKYF.

The sample holds a few counts of this clonotype. The genes are TRBV5-1 and TRBJ1-2; tentatively, D is TRBD1 (5 bases). The germline gives CDR1 SGHRS, CDR2 YFSETQ. Trimming left V 8 bases short and J 2 bases short, with 13 bases between. The CDR3 contains 13 residues. The CDR3 nucleotides are TGCGCCAGTAGACAGTACCCAAACTATGGCTACACCTTC. Encoded protein: CASRQYPNYGYTF.

This clonotype was picked up many times. The rearrangement links TRBV16 to TRBJ2-1, with 8 positions matching TRBD1. CDR1 is KGHSY, CDR2 FQNENV, per germline. This CDR3 spans 14 amino acids. V shed 4 bases, J shed 6 bases, and the junction held 5 bases outside the gene matches. The CDR3 nucleotides are TGTGCCAGCAGCCCCAGGGGGCCGGGCAATGAGCAGTTCTTC. Encoded protein: CASSPRGPGNEQFF.

In its sample, this clonotype was seen once. Because it lacks the conserved phenylalanine or tryptophan at the end, this CDR3 is likely a read error. The rearrangement uses TRBV12-3 or TRBV12-4 and TRBJ1-6; TRBD1 matches at 7 bases. The CDR3 runs to 15 residues. CDR3 sequence reads: CASSQGGSNSSHLHL. DNA for the CDR3: TGTGCCAGCAGTCAGGGGGGGTCCAACAGTTCACACCTCCACCTT.

Ten or more counts support this clonotype. V and J are TRBV20-1 and TRBJ1-4, with no clear D. The V and J ends lost 4 bases and 7 bases respectively, with 7 bases between them. The V gene's germline CDR1 is DFQATT and CDR2 SNEGSKA (reference sequence). The CDR3 sequence is 11 residues long. CDR3 in amino acids: CSAKIGEKLFF. CDR3 coding DNA: TGCAGTGCTAAAATAGGTGAAAAACTGTTTTTT.

This clonotype was counted ten times or more. The rearrangement joins TRBV14 to TRBJ2-2; TRBD1 might be the D (5 bases). The germline gives CDR1 SGHDN, CDR2 FVKESK. Trimming removed 2 bases at V and 6 bases at J, with 7 bases between. The CDR3 contains 13 residues. Written as DNA, the CDR3 is TGTGCCAGCAGCCAACAGGGTGCCGGGGAGCTGTTTTTT. Amino acid sequence: CASSQQGAGELFF.

This clonotype was detected many times. V usage is TRBV5-1 and J usage is TRBJ2-1; a possible D gene is TRBD1 (5 bases). This CDR3 contains 15 residues. CDR1 SGHRS and CDR2 YFSETQ come from the germline V gene. V was cut by 4 bases and J by 10 bases, with 21 bases left in between. CDR3 loop: CASSQGSAAPLEQFF. CDR3 in DNA: TGCGCCAGCAGCCAGGGCTCGGCTGCCCCTCTAGAGCAGTTCTTC.

As to this clonotype: This could be a read error, since a much larger clone is one nucleotide away. The chain combines TRBV12-3 or TRBV12-4 with TRBJ1-1, with D unclear. The CDR3 has 13 amino acids. This CDR3 is CASSFGWRTESFF. The CDR3 DNA reads as TGTGCCAGCAGTTTCGGTTGGAGGACTGAATCTTTCTTT.

This clonotype was seen at least ten times. The genes are TRBV20-1 and TRBJ1-5; no clear D. V was clipped by 1 base and J by 0 bases, with 13 bases between them. The CDR3 is 16 amino acids. Germline loops: CDR1 DFQATT, CDR2 SNEGSKA (reference sequence). The CDR3: CSARVRSGYSNQPQHF. The CDR3 nucleotides are TGCAGTGCTAGAGTACGATCGGGTTATAGCAATCAGCCCCAGCATTTT.

This clonotype was found many times. This chain uses TRBV5-1 with TRBJ2-1; 9 nucleotides match TRBD1. This CDR3 has 14 amino acids. J gave up 6 bases and V 4 bases, and 5 bases lay outside the gene matches. CDR1 and CDR2 (germline): SGHRS, YFSETQ. Here the CDR3 reads CASSHTTGGNEQFF. CDR3 in DNA: TGCGCCAGCAGCCATACGACAGGGGGCAATGAGCAGTTCTTC.

This clonotype was counted many times. The chain employs TRBV5-1 and TRBJ2-3; no clear D gene. CDR1 SGHRS and CDR2 YFSETQ come from the germline V gene. The CDR3 spans 14 residues. Between the trimmed V and J ends, which lost 0 bases and 2 bases, there was a span of 7 bases. This chain's CDR3 is CASSLVHPTDTQYF. The CDR3 nucleotides read TGCGCCAGCAGCTTGGTACACCCCACAGATACGCAGTATTTT.

There are many counts of this clonotype. The chain is built from TRBV10-3 and TRBJ1-1; D gene ambiguous. Trimming left V 0 bases short and J 1 base short, with 6 bases between. This CDR3 comprises 14 residues. Germline assignment: CDR1 ENHRY and CDR2 SYGVKD. The CDR3 is CAISESWGNTEAFF. CDR3 sequence (DNA): TGTGCCATCAGTGAGTCGTGGGGGAACACTGAAGCTTTCTTT.

The rearrangement joins TRBV29-1 to TRBJ2-5; possibly TRBD1 or TRBD2 for D (5 bases each). The CDR3 consists of 15 residues. Germline V gene sequence: CDR1 SQVTM, CDR2 ANQGSEA. The ends were cut back, 7 bases at V and 2 bases at J, with 20 bases in the middle. CDR3 DNA: TGCAGCGCCTCAACAGGAGGTAGTGGGCAAGAGACCCAGTACTTC. Encoded protein: CSASTGGSGQETQYF. The full variable domain, with the rest looked up from reference TRBV29-1 and TRBJ2-5, is SAVISQKPSRDICQRGTSLTIQCQVDSQVTMMFWYRQQPGQSLTLIATANQGSEATYESGFVIDKFPISRPNLTFSTLTVSNMSPEDSSIYLCSASTGGSGQETQYFGPGTRLLVL.

This clonotype was found many times. The V gene is TRBV5-1, the J gene TRBJ2-1; D may be TRBD1 or TRBD2 (6 bases each). The germline V and J ends were trimmed by 4 bases and 8 bases, with 13 bases remaining between them. This CDR3 is 13 amino acids long. Germline CDR1 SGHRS, CDR2 YFSETQ. The CDR3 sequence is CASSPEGGHEQFF. In DNA form, the CDR3 reads TGCGCCAGCAGCCCAGAGGGGGGTCATGAGCAGTTCTTC.

This clonotype was observed at least ten times. This chain connects TRBV6-6 to TRBJ1-1; D not certain. Germline loops: CDR1 MNHNY, CDR2 SVGAGI (reference sequence). Trimming removed 5 bases at V and 0 bases at J, with 13 bases between. The CDR3 totals 15 residues. DNA of the CDR3: TGTGCCAGCAGTCCTCCCGGGGTTATGAACACTGAAGCTTTCTTT. Translating it yields CASSPPGVMNTEAFF.

This clonotype was recorded at least ten times. The genes are TRBV9 and TRBJ1-6; D not certain. Trimming stripped 4 bases from V and 10 bases from J, with 18 bases between. This CDR3 region has 15 residues. Germline assignment: CDR1 SGDLS and CDR2 YYNGEE. The CDR3 DNA reads as TGTGCCAGCAGCTCCCAAAGCGGTGGGCACTCACCCCTCCACTTT. Amino acid sequence: CASSSQSGGHSPLHF.

In this sample, this clonotype turned up many times. The gene calls are TRBV7-2 and TRBJ2-1; 14 positions agree with TRBD2. The germline V gene encodes CDR1 SGHTA and CDR2 FQGNSA. The junction had 3 bases not matched to a gene; V was cut back by 5 bases and J by 6 bases. CDR3 size: 15 residues. CDR3: CASSLGTSGSNEQFF. DNA for the CDR3: TGTGCCAGCAGCCTCGGGACTAGCGGGAGCAATGAGCAGTTCTTC.

This clonotype has a count of ten or more. The chain carries TRBV6-5 and TRBJ1-3, with 8 bases lining up with TRBD1. Germline values: CDR1 MNHEY, CDR2 SVGAGI. The CDR3 is made up of 13 amino acids. V trimming: 10 bases; J trimming: 4 bases; junction bases outside the gene matches: 6. The CDR3 loop is CATRDRSGNTIYF. The CDR3 DNA reads as TGTGCCACTCGGGACAGGTCGGGAAACACCATATATTTT.

There are many counts of this clonotype. The CDR3 protein is CASSEEQGKAGELFF. The CDR3 DNA is TGTGCCAGCAGTGAAGAACAGGGGAAGGCCGGGGAGCTGTTTTTT. V usage is TRBV6-1 and J usage is TRBJ2-2, with 7 positions matching TRBD1. Germline V gives CDR1 MNHNS, CDR2 SASEGT. The V gene end was trimmed by 1 base and the J gene end by 6 bases; junction bases not matched to a gene: 5. This CDR3 is 15 amino acids long.

This clonotype was counted ten times or more. V is TRBV3-1 and J is TRBJ2-2; 7 bases align to TRBD1. The CDR3 runs to 16 residues. Losses at the gene ends were 4 bases for V and 1 base for J; bases not matched to a gene: 6. CDR1 and CDR2 from the germline V gene are LGHDT and YNNKEL (reference sequence). The CDR3 bases are TGTGCCAGCAGCCGAACGACAGGGATGAACACCGGGGAGCTGTTTTTT. It is translated as CASSRTTGMNTGELFF.

In this sample, this clonotype turned up many times. The chain joins TRBV20-1 to TRBJ2-5; D not resolved. V was shortened by 1 base and J by 1 base, with 7 bases between the two germline ends. Germline CDR1 reads DFQATT; CDR2 reads SNEGSKA (reference sequence). This CDR3 contains 13 residues. The CDR3 protein is CSARAVVQETQYF. The CDR3 DNA follows: TGCAGTGCTAGAGCCGTCGTCCAAGAGACCCAGTACTTC.

The sample holds many counts of this clonotype. The chain has TRBV20-1 and TRBJ1-4; 7 bases agree with TRBD1. This CDR3 has 15 amino acids. The germline gives CDR1 DFQATT, CDR2 SNEGSKA (reference sequence). The V segment lost 0 bases and the J segment 3 bases; nucleotides outside the gene matches: 4. The CDR3 loop reads CSARDLTGSNEKLFF. The CDR3 DNA reads as TGCAGTGCTAGAGACTTGACAGGGTCTAATGAAAAACTGTTTTTT.

This clonotype was seen a handful of times. The V gene is TRBV25-1, the J gene TRBJ2-7; 8 nucleotides align to TRBD1. This CDR3 has 12 residues. Germline V gives CDR1 MGHDK, CDR2 SYGVNS. V lost 5 bases and J lost 4; bases outside the gene matches: 1. CDR3 region: CASSWTGYEQYF. The CDR3 DNA reads TGTGCCAGCAGTTGGACAGGGTACGAGCAGTACTTC.

This clonotype came up many times. The rearrangement uses TRBV5-1 and TRBJ2-7; possibly TRBD2 for D (5 bases). The V gene's germline CDR1 is SGHRS and CDR2 YFSETQ. This CDR3 spans 17 amino acids. Trimming took off 0 bases at V and 0 bases at J, with 16 bases between the two ends. Written as DNA, the CDR3 is TGCGCCAGCAGCTTGGCCGTACGAACGGGGAACTCCTACGAGCAGTACTTC. This translates into CASSLAVRTGNSYEQYF.

This clonotype has at least ten counts. The chain links TRBV10-3 to TRBJ2-3; 12 bases map to TRBD2. CDR3 length equals 16 residues. V lost 4 bases and J lost 0; bases outside the gene matches: 2. Germline-derived CDR1 and CDR2 are ENHRY and SYGVKD. The CDR3 DNA reads as TGTGCCATCAGTGGACTAGCGGGAGCCAGCACAGATACGCAGTATTTT. Its protein is CAISGLAGASTDTQYF.